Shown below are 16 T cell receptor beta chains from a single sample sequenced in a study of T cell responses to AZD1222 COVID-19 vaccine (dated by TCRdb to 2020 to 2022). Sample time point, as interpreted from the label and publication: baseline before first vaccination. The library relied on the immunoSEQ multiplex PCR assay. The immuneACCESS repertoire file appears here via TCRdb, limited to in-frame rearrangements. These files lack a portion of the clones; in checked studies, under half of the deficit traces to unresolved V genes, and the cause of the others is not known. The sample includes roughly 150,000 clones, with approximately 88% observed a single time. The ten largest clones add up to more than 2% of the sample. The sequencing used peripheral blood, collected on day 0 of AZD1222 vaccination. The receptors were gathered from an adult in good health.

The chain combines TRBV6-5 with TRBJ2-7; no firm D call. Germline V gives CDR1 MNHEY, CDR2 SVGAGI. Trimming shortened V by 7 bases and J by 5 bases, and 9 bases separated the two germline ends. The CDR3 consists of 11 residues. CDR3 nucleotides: TGTGCCAGCACCAGTCGGAACGAGCAGTACTTC. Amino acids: CASTSRNEQYF.

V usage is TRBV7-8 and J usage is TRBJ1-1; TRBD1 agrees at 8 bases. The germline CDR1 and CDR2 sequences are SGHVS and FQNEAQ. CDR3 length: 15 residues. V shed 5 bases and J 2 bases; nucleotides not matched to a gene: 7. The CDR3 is CASSQNTGGNTEAFF. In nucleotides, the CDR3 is TGTGCCAGCAGCCAGAATACAGGGGGAAACACTGAAGCTTTCTTT.

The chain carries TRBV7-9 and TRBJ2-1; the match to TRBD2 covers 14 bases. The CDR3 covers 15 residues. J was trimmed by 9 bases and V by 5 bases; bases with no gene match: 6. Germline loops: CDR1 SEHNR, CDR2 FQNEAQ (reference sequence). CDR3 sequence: CASSRTSGRLTEQFF. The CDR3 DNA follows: TGTGCCAGCAGCCGGACTAGCGGGAGGTTAACTGAGCAGTTCTTC.

The CDR3, as DNA: TGTGCCAGCAGCTCGGGGGACTTTCCCCTCGGGGAGCTGTTTTTT. This gives the protein CASSSGDFPLGELFF. This sequence joins TRBV11-3 and TRBJ2-2; TRBD2 is a possible D gene (6 bases). CDR3 length equals 15 residues. Deletions cut 4 bases from V and 7 bases from J, with 16 bases between. The V gene's germline CDR1 is SGHNT and CDR2 YENEEA. Full variable domain (rest looked up from reference TRBV11-3 and TRBJ2-2): EAGVVQSPRYKIIEKKQPVAFWCNPISGHNTLYWYLQNLGQGPELLIRYENEEAVDDSQLPKDRFSAERLKGVDSTLKIQPAELGDSAVYLCASSSGDFPLGELFFGEGSRLTVL.

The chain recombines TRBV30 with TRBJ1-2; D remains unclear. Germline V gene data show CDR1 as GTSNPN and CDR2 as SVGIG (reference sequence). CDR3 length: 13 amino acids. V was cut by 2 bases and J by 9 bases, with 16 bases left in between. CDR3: CAWSTRGGESYTF. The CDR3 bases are TGTGCCTGGAGTACACGTGGAGGCGAGAGCTACACCTTC.

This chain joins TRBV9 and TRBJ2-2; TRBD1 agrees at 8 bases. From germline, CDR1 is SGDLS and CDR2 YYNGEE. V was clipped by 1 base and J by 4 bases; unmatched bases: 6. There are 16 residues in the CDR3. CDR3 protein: CASSVRNRGTTGELFF. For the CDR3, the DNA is TGTGCCAGCAGCGTACGTAACAGGGGGACCACCGGGGAGCTGTTTTTT. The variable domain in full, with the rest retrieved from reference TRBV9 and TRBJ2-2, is DSGVTQTPKHLITATGQRVTLRCSPRSGDLSVYWYQQSLDQGLQFLIQYYNGEERAKGNILERFSAQQFPDLHSELNLSSLELGDSALYFCASSVRNRGTTGELFFGEGSRLTVL.

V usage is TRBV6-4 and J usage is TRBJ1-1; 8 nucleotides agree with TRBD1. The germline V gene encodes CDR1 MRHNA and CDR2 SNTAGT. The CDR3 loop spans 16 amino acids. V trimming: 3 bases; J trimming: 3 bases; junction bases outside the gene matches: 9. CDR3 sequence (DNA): TGTGCCAGCAGTGAGACAGGGGCGGGTGGACACACTGAAGCTTTCTTT. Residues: CASSETGAGGHTEAFF.

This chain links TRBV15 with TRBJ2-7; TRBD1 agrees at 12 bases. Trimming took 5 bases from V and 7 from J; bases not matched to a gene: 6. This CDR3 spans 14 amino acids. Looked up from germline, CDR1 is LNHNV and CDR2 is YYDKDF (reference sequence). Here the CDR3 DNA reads TGTGCCACCAGCGGGGGGACAGGGGGCCGGGAGCAGTACTTC. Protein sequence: CATSGGTGGREQYF.

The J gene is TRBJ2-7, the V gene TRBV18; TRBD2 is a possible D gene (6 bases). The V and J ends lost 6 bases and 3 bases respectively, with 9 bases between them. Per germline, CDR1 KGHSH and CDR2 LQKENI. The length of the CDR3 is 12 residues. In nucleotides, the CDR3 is TGTGCCAGCTCCCCGGGAGACTACGAGCAGTACTTC. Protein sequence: CASSPGDYEQYF.

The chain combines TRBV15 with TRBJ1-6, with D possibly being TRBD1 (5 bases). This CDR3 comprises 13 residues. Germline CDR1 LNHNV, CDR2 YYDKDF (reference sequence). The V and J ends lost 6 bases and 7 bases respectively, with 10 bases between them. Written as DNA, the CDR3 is TGTGCCACCAGTCGAGGACAAAATTCACCCCTCCACTTT. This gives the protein CATSRGQNSPLHF.

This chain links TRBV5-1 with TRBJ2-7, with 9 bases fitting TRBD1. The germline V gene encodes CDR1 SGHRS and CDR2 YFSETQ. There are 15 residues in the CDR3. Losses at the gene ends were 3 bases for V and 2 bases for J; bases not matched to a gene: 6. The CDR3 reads CASSYPDRGTYEQYF. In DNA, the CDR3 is TGCGCCAGCAGCTACCCGGACAGGGGTACCTACGAGCAGTACTTC.

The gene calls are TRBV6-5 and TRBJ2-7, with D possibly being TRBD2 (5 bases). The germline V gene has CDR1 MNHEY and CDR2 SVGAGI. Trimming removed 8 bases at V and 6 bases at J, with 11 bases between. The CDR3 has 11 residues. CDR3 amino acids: CASRGNGEQYF. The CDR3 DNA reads TGTGCCAGCCGGGGAAACGGCGAGCAGTACTTC.

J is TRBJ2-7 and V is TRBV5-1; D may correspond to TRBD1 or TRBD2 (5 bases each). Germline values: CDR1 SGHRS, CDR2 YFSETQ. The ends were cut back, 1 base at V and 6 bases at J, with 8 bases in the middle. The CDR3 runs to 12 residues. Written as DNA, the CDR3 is TGCGCCAGCAGCTTGAAGAGGGGCGAGCAGTACTTC. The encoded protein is CASSLKRGEQYF.

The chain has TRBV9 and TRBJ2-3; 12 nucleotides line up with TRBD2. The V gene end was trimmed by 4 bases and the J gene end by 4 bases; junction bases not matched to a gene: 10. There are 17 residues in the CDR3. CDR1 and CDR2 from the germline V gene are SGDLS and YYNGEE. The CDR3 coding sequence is TGTGCCAGCAGCACCCGCCTAGCGGGAGGGCCCCCAGATACGCAGTATTTT. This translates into CASSTRLAGGPPDTQYF.

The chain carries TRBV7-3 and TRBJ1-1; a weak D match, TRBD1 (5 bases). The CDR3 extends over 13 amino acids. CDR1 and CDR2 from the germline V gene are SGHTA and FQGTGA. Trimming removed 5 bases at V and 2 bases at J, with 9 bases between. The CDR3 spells CASSLRDNTEAFF. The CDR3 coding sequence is TGTGCCAGCAGCCTCCGGGACAACACTGAAGCTTTCTTT. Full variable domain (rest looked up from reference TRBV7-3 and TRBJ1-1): GAGVSQTPSNKVTEKGKYVELRCDPISGHTALYWYRQSLGQGPEFLIYFQGTGAADDSGLPNDRFFAVRPEGSVSTLKIQRTERGDSAVYLCASSLRDNTEAFFGQGTRLTVV.

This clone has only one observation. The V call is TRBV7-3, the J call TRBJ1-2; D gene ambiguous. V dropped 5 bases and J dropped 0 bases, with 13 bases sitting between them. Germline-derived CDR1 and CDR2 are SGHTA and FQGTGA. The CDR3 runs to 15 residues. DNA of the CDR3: TGTGCCAGCAGCGTCAAGGGAGATACTAACTATGGCTACACCTTC. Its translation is CASSVKGDTNYGYTF.